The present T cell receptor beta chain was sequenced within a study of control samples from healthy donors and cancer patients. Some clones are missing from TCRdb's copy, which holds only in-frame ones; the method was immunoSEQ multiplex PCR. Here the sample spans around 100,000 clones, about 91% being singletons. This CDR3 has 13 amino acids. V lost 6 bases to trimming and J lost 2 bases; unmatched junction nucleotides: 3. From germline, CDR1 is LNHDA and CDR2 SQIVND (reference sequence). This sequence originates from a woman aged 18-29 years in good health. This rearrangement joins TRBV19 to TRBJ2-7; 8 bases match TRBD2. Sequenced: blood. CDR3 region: CASSWGLAYEQYF. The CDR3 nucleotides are TGTGCCAGTAGCTGGGGACTAGCCTACGAGCAGTACTTC.